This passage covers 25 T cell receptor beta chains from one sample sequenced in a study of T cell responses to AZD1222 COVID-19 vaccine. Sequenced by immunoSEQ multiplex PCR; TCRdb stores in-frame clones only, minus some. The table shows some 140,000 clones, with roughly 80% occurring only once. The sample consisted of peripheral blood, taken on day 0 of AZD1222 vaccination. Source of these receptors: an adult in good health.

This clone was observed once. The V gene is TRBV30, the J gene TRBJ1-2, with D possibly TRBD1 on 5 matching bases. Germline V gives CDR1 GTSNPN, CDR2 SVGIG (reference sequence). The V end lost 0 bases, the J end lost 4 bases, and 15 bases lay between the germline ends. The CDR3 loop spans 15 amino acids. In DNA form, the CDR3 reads TGTGCCTGGAGTGTACGAGGACGTCAGGGCTATGGCTACACCTTC. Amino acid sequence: CAWSVRGRQGYGYTF. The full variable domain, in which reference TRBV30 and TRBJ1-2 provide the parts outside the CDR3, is SQTIHQWPATLVQPVGSPLSLECTVEGTSNPNLYWYRQAAGRGLQLLFYSVGIGQISSEVPQNLSASRPQDRQFILSSKKLLLSDSGFYLCAWSVRGRQGYGYTFGSGTRLTVV.

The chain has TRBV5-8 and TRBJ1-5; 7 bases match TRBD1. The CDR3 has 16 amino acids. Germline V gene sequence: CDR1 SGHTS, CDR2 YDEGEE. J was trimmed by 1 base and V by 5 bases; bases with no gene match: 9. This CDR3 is CASRTRTGGSNQPQHF. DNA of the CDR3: TGTGCCAGCAGAACAAGGACAGGAGGGAGCAATCAGCCCCAGCATTTT.

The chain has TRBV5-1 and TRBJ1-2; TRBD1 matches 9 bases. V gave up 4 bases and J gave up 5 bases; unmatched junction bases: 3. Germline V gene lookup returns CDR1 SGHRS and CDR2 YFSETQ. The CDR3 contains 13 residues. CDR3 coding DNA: TGCGCCAGCAGCGAGGACAGGGGTTATGGCTACACCTTC. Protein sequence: CASSEDRGYGYTF.

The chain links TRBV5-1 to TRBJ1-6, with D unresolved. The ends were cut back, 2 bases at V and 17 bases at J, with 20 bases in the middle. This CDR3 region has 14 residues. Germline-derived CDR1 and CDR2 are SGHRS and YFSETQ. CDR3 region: CASSLRELPFIVHF. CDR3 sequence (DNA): TGCGCCAGCAGCTTACGGGAGTTACCATTTATCGTCCACTTT.

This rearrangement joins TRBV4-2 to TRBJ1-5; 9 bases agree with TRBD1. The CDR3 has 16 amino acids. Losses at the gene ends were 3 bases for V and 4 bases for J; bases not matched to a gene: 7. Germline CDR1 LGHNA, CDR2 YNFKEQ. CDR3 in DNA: TGTGCCAGCAGCCATCTGGGACAGGGAGCTAATCAGCCCCAGCATTTT. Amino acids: CASSHLGQGANQPQHF.

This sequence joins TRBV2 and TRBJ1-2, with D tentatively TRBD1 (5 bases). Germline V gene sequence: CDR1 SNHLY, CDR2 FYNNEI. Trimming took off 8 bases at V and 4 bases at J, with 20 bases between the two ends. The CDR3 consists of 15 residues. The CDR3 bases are TGTGCCAGCCTCCGGGGGACGTCGTCGCCCTATGGCTACACCTTC. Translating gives CASLRGTSSPYGYTF.

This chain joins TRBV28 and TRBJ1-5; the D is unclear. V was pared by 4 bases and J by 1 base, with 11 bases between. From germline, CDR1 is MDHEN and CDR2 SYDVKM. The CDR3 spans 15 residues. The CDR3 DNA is TGTGCCAGCAGTTATAGCCAAGGGAGCAATCAGCCCCAGCATTTT. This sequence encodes CASSYSQGSNQPQHF.

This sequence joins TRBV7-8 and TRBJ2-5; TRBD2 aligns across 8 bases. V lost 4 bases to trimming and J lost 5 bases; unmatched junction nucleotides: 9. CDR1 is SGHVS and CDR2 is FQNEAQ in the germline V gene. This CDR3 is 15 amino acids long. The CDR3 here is CASSSRGSGDETQYF. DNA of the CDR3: TGTGCCAGCAGCTCTCGGGGTAGCGGGGACGAGACCCAGTACTTC.

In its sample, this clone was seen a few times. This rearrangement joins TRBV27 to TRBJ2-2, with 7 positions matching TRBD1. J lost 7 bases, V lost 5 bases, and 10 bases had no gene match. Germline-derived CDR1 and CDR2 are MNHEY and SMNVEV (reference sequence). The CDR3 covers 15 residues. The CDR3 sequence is CASSTSGGRVGELFF. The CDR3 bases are TGTGCCAGCAGTACTTCAGGGGGAAGGGTCGGGGAGCTGTTTTTT.

In DNA, the CDR3 is TGTGCCAGCAGCTTAACCGCCCGGGGCGGAGGGGGGGAGCTGTTTTTT. Amino acid sequence: CASSLTARGGGGELFF. This rearrangement joins TRBV7-3 to TRBJ2-2; possibly TRBD2 for D (6 bases). V was shortened by 0 bases and J by 8 bases, with 16 bases between the two germline ends. Germline values: CDR1 SGHTA, CDR2 FQGTGA. The length of the CDR3 is 16 residues. Full variable domain (outside the CDR3, taken from reference TRBV7-3 and TRBJ2-2): GAGVSQTPSNKVTEKGKYVELRCDPISGHTALYWYRQSLGQGPEFLIYFQGTGAADDSGLPNDRFFAVRPEGSVSTLKIQRTERGDSAVYLCASSLTARGGGGELFFGEGSRLTVL.

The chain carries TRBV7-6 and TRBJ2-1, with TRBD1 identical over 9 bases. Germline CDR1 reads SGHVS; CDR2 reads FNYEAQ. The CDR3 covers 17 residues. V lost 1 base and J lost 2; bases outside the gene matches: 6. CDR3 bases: TGTGCCAGCAGCTTAGGCCCCGGGACAGGGCCCTACAATGAGCAGTTCTTC. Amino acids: CASSLGPGTGPYNEQFF.

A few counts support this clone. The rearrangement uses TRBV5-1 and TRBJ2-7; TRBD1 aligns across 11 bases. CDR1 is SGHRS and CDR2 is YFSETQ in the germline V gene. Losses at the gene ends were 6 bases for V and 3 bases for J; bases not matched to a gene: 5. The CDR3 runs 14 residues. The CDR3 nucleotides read TGCGCCAGCAACGGACAGGGGGCCAACTACGAGCAGTACTTC. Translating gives CASNGQGANYEQYF.

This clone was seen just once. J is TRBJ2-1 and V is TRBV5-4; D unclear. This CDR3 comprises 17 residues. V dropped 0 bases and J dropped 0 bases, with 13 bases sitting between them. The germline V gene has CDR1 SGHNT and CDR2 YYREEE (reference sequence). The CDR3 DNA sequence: TGTGCCAGCAGCTTGGAACTCACAACCCTCTCCTACAATGAGCAGTTCTTC. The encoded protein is CASSLELTTLSYNEQFF. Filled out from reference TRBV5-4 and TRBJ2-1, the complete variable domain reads ETGVTQSPTHLIKTRGQQVTLRCSSQSGHNTVSWYQQALGQGPQFIFQYYREEENGRGNFPPRFSGLQFPNYSSELNVNALELDDSALYLCASSLELTTLSYNEQFFGPGTRLTVL.

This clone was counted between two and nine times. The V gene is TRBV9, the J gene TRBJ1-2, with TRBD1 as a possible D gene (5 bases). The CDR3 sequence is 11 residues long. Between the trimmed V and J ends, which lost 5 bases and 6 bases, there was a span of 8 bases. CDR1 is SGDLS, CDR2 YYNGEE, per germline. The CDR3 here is CASREGNGYTF. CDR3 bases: TGTGCCAGCAGGGAGGGGAATGGCTACACCTTC.

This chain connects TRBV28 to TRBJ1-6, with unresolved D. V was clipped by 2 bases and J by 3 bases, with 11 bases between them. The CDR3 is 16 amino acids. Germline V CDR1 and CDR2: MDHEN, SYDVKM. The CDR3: CASSLQSRLYNSPLHF. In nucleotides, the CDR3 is TGTGCCAGCAGTTTACAATCGCGGCTCTATAATTCACCCCTCCACTTT.

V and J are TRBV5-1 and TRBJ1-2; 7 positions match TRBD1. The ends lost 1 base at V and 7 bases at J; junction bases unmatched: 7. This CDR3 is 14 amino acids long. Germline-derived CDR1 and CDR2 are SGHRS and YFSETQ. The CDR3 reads CASSLSTGLGGYTF. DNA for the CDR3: TGCGCCAGCAGCTTGTCGACAGGGTTGGGTGGCTACACCTTC.

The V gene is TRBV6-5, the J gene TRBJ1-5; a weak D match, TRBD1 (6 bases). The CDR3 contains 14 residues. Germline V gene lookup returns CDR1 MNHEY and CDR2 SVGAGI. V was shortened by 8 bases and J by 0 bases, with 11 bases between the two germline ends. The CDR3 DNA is TGTGCCAGCGGACAGCCGTATAGCAATCAGCCCCAGCATTTT. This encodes CASGQPYSNQPQHF.

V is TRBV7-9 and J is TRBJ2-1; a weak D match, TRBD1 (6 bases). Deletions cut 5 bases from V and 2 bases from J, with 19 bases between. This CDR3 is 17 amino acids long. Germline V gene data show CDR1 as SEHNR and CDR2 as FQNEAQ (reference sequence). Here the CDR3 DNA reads TGTGCCAGCAGCCCTAAGACCGGGACAAGGACCTACAATGAGCAGTTCTTC. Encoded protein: CASSPKTGTRTYNEQFF. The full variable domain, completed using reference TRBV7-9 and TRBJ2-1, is DTGVSQNPRHKITKRGQNVTFRCDPISEHNRLYWYRQTLGQGPEFLTYFQNEAQLEKSRLLSDRFSAERPKGSFSTLEIQRTEQGDSAMYLCASSPKTGTRTYNEQFFGPGTRLTVL.

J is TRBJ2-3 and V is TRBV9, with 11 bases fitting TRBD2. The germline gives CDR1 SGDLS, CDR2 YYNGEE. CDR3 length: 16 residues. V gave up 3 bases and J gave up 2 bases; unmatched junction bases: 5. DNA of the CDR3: TGTGCCAGCAGCGCCCTAGCGGGGGGCCCCACAGATACGCAGTATTTT. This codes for CASSALAGGPTDTQYF.

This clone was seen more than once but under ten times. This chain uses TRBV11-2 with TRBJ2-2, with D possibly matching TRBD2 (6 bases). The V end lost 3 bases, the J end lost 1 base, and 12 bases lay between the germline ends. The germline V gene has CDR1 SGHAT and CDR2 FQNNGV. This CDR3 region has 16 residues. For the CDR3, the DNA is TGTGCCAGCAGCTTGGGTCGGGGGATGAACACCGGGGAGCTGTTTTTT. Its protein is CASSLGRGMNTGELFF.

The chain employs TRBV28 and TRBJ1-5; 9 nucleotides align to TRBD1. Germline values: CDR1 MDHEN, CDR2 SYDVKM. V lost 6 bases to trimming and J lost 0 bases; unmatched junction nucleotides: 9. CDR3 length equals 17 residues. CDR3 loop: CASSPTGGYDSNQPQHF. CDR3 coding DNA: TGTGCCAGCAGCCCGACAGGGGGTTACGATAGCAATCAGCCCCAGCATTTT. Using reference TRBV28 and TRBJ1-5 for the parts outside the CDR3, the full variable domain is DVKVTQSSRYLVKRTGEKVFLECVQDMDHENMFWYRQDPGLGLRLIYFSYDVKMKEKGDIPEGYSVSREKKERFSLILESASTNQTSMYLCASSPTGGYDSNQPQHFGDGTRLSIL.

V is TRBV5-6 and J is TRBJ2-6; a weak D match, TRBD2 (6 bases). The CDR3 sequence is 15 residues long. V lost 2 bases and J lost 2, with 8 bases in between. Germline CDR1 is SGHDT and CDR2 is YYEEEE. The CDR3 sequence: CASSFWGAGANVLTF. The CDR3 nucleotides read TGTGCCAGCAGCTTCTGGGGGGCTGGGGCCAACGTCCTGACTTTC.

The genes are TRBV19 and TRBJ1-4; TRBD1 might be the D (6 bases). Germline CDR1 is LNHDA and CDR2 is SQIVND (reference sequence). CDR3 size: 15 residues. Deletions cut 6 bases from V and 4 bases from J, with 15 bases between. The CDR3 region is CASRDGQNVNEKLFF. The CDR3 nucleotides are TGTGCCAGTAGGGACGGACAGAACGTTAATGAAAAACTGTTTTTT.

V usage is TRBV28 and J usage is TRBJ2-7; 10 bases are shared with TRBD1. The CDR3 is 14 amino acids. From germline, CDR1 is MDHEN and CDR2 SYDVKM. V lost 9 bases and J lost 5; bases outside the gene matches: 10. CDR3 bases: TGTGCCAGTCTTTCCGGGACAGGGGTCCACGAGCAGTACTTC. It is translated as CASLSGTGVHEQYF.

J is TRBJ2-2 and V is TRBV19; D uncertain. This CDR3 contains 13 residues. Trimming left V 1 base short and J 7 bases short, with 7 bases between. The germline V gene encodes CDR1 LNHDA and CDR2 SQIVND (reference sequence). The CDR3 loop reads CASSIGSNGELFF. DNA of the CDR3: TGTGCCAGTAGTATAGGATCTAACGGGGAGCTGTTTTTT.